The source of this TCR beta chain is a study of T cell responses to AZD1222 COVID-19 vaccine (dated by TCRdb to the early 2020s). Some background on the complete study: AZD1222 recipients given second doses at about 4 weeks or at about 12 weeks were pooled, since spike-specific TCR depth and breadth were not found to differ between the two schedules. TCR sequencing covered 230 to 250 trial participants: 207 given two doses of AZD1222 and 26 given two doses of MenACWY control vaccine. Trial participants were enrolled by age into subgroups of 18-55, 56-69 and 70-plus years, and around 150, 28 and 57 TCR-sequenced participants, respectively, were included in these subgroups. Study-wide conclusions, independent of this receptor: Epitopes outside the regions mutated in the B.1.351 and B.1.1.7 variants were reportedly recognized by nearly half of the unique spike-specific TCRs. Because no day 14 peak-response samples were available, repertoires were characterized only after the peak T cell response. Only six AZD1222 recipients were SARS-CoV-2 seropositive at baseline, limiting conclusions about previously exposed vaccinees. Spike-specific TCR breadth and depth rose significantly after two AZD1222 doses compared with day 0 and with MenACWY recipients. In the small 56-69-year group, the increase in depth fell short of significance, most likely because of low power. Vaccine-associated CD4 TCRs spanned the whole spike protein, with dominant responses in regions 160-218 and 743-854. Most participants were white British and females outnumbered males, and the authors suggested that clonal diversity may have been underestimated.

The CDR3 regions of human TCRbeta chains were analyzed by immunosequencing. Per the original workflow: Repertoire TCRs were checked for matches against a reference library of SARS-CoV-2-specific TCRs that had been generated using the MIRA antigen-specificity platform. Breadth was defined as the fraction of unique TCRs that were SARS-CoV-2-associated. Depth was defined as the fraction of total T cells that were SARS-CoV-2-associated. Using the MIRA data, each spike-specific TCR was assigned both to the spike region to which the TCR was reactive and to a CD4 or CD8 class. Log10-transformed breadth and depth values were compared by one-way ANOVA with Sidak's multiple comparisons tests. TCRdb holds this immuneACCESS table with in-frame rearrangements only. Some clones are missing; in checked studies, unresolved V genes explain under half, and the rest has no known cause. V, J and clone size are taken as reported in that table, and D and trimming were inferred from the DNA itself. In this sample the table shows about 140,000 clones, roughly nine tenths of which occur a single time. The ten largest clones take up 2.5% to 3% of the sample.

Comment on this clone: It lacks a known antigen. There are no base qualities to consult, and no much larger clone falls within one base.

This specimen's time point label, per the study, means: baseline before first vaccination. Samples from vaccinated people were obtained from the UK trials COV001 and COV002, which included a single-blind randomized controlled phase 2/3 trial of AZD1222 (ChAdOx1 nCoV-19) in healthy adults. For TCRbeta chain sequencing, PBMC samples were collected from trial participants at day 0 and at day 28 after the second dose. Spanning cysteine to phenylalanine, the CDR3 consists of 16 amino acids. Only the CDR3 region is kept as DNA, spanning 48 bases read in frame from base 1. Clipping removes 3 bases from V and 2 bases from J, with 8 as the unmatched junction base count. The germline V gene yields SGDLS for CDR1 and YYNGEE for CDR2.

The sample in question was peripheral blood, obtained on day 0 of AZD1222 vaccination. The sequence was obtained from an adult in good health. The V and J genes are TRBV9 and TRBJ2-3, with 8 bases in between that match TRBD2. The sequenced DNA: TGTGCCAGCAGCGGAGGGGCTAGCGGGTACACAGATACGCAGTATTTT. Translation gives CASSGGASGYTDTQYF.